The source of this TCR beta chain is a study of glioma-infiltrating T cells. Study-level points and caveats: Gliomas, especially low-grade, showed above-expected tissue-blood divergence; non-neoplastic patients showed below. Only very few CDR3 sequences appeared in both tissue and blood.

On this clonotype: What it binds is not known. A clone one base away is much larger, so this may be a read error.

Amplification of TCR alpha and beta CDR3 regions from RNA used iRepertoire nested multiplex PCR. TCRdb analysed the multiplex PCR reads with MiXCR anew, one entry per CDR3 protein. The sample yields around 170,000 distinct CDR3 sequences, more than 35% seen once. Germline V gene lookup returns CDR1 LNHDA and CDR2 SQIVND (reference sequence). This CDR3 is built from 15 residues. The TCR comes from a human donor with low-grade glioma or glioblastoma, undergoing nonglioma brain surgery, or in good health (not recorded which). Sequencing used glioma tissue, nonneoplastic brain tissue, or PBMCs (not recorded which). The J gene is TRBJ1-5, the V gene TRBV19; weak D call: TRBD1 (5 bases). The CDR3 loop is CAISIRGFGNQPQHF. For the CDR3, the DNA is TGTGCCATTAGTATAAGGGGTTTTGGCAATCAGCCCCAGCATTTT.